The 7 T cell receptor beta chains below come from one sample, sequenced in a study of cytomegalovirus exposure and HLA in healthy donors. PCR employed 60 Vbeta and 13 Jbeta primers. Assay: immunoSEQ multiplex PCR; the TCRdb copy retains only in-frame clones and omits some. The table counts approximately 110,000 clones; 5.5% to 8% lies in the top ten. The sample comprised PBMCs. The receptor set was obtained from a man aged 40-49 years in good health and CMV-seropositive.

V and J are TRBV5-6 and TRBJ2-7; 14 bases are shared with TRBD2. Trimming at V came to 4 bases and at J to 3 bases, leaving 3 bases not matched to a gene. This CDR3 region has 15 residues. The germline CDR1 and CDR2 sequences are SGHDT and YYEEEE. The CDR3: CASSAGLAGDYEQYF. The CDR3 DNA sequence: TGTGCCAGCAGCGCGGGACTAGCGGGAGACTACGAGCAGTACTTC.

About this clone itself: A junction boundary mismatches the germline segment, possibly from a read error. The chain uses TRBV14 and TRBJ2-7, with 7 bases matching TRBD2. This CDR3 has 14 residues. The V gene's germline CDR1 is SGHDN and CDR2 FVKESK. In DNA form, the CDR3 reads TGTGCCAGCAGCCAAGATCTTCGGCGGGAGCGACTTTGCTTC. Protein: CASSQDLRRERLCF.

V gene TRBV28 combines with J gene TRBJ1-1; D might be TRBD1 (6 bases). CDR1 and CDR2 from the germline V gene are MDHEN and SYDVKM. Trimming took 5 bases from V and 0 from J, leaving 16 bases between them. The CDR3 has 16 residues. CDR3 bases: TGTGCCAGCAGTCAACGCCAGGGGCCGGTGAACACTGAAGCTTTCTTT. It translates to CASSQRQGPVNTEAFF.

The chain employs TRBV6-5 and TRBJ1-5; 7 bases align to TRBD1. CDR3 length: 15 residues. CDR1 and CDR2 from the germline V gene are MNHEY and SVGAGI. The J segment lost 7 bases and the V segment lost 0 bases, leaving 6 bases of the junction unmatched. As DNA, the CDR3 is TGTGCCAGCAGTTACTCGGTAGGGGGCGGACAGCCCCAGCATTTT. Protein: CASSYSVGGGQPQHF.

The chain is built from TRBV2 and TRBJ2-7, with TRBD2 matching 8 bases. CDR3 length equals 17 residues. Germline CDR1 SNHLY, CDR2 FYNNEI. V lost 3 bases to trimming and J lost 3 bases; unmatched junction nucleotides: 13. Here the CDR3 DNA reads TGTGCCAGCAGTGATTTCGGGGGGGCAGGGGACGTCTACGAGCAGTACTTC. Protein product: CASSDFGGAGDVYEQYF. Filled out from reference TRBV2 and TRBJ2-7, the complete variable domain reads EPEVTQTPSHQVTQMGQEVILRCVPISNHLYFYWYRQILGQKVEFLVSFYNNEISEKSEIFDDQFSVERPDGSNFTLKIRSTKLEDSAMYFCASSDFGGAGDVYEQYFGPGTRLTVT.

By frequency, this clone registers medium-sized. V usage is TRBV5-8 and J usage is TRBJ2-7, with 9 bases identical to TRBD1. V lost 4 bases to trimming and J lost 5 bases; unmatched junction nucleotides: 7. Germline V gene data show CDR1 as SGHTS and CDR2 as YDEGEE. The CDR3 runs to 14 residues. As DNA, the CDR3 is TGTGCCAGCAGCCGTAGGACAGGGGTTAACGAGCAGTACTTC. Its protein is CASSRRTGVNEQYF.

The V call is TRBV28, the J call TRBJ1-1, with 7 bases fitting TRBD1. J was trimmed by 0 bases and V by 5 bases; bases with no gene match: 9. There are 16 residues in the CDR3. Germline CDR1 and CDR2: MDHEN and SYDVKM. CDR3 in DNA: TGTGCCAGCAGTCGTTACACGGGACAGCTGAACACTGAAGCTTTCTTT. Translating gives CASSRYTGQLNTEAFF.